Presented here are 9 T cell receptor beta chains from one specimen sequenced in a study of CD8+ T cells in alopecia areata (dated by TCRdb to the late 2010s). Library preparation used the immunoSEQ multiplex PCR assay. RNA was extracted from all samples and reverse transcribed into cDNA, which served as template for TCR sequencing. TCRdb retrieved this table from immuneACCESS and kept in-frame rearrangements only. Not all clones are present; in checked studies, unresolved V genes account for under half, and no reason is known for the remainder. The sample includes 110,000 to 150,000 clones, with 58% observed a single time. The ten largest clonotypes hold under 7.5% of the sample. The time point label for this specimen denotes: baseline before oral tofacitinib. The sample here was CD4+ T cells sorted from blood, taken at week 0. These receptors were taken from a human donor with alopecia areata.

This clone was picked up one time. The genes are TRBV2 and TRBJ2-5, with 8 bases lining up with TRBD1. CDR1 SNHLY and CDR2 FYNNEI come from the germline V gene. The CDR3 runs 14 residues. After removal of 1 base from V and 7 bases from J, the junction contained 5 bases not matched to a gene. CDR3 loop: CASSEGTGMRTQYF. The CDR3 bases are TGTGCCAGCAGTGAAGGGACAGGGATGAGGACCCAGTACTTC.

The chain joins TRBV29-1 to TRBJ2-6; no clear D gene. The CDR3 totals 14 residues. CDR1 is SQVTM and CDR2 is ANQGSEA in the germline V gene. Trimming took 2 bases from V and 8 from J, leaving 13 bases between them. CDR3 loop: CSVELALSSNVLTF. In DNA, the CDR3 is TGCAGCGTTGAATTGGCCCTTTCCTCCAACGTCCTGACTTTC.

The V and J genes are TRBV7-9 and TRBJ1-1, with 9 bases identical to TRBD1. The CDR3 contains 14 residues. CDR1 is SEHNR, CDR2 FQNEAQ, per germline (reference sequence). With 5 bases clipped from V and 5 bases from J, the junction kept 6 bases outside the gene matches. In nucleotides, the CDR3 is TGTGCCAGCAGCACCGGGACAGGGCCTACTGAAGCTTTCTTT. Encoded protein: CASSTGTGPTEAFF.

This clone turned up a few times. The chain joins TRBV7-9 to TRBJ1-6; 9 bases agree with TRBD1. The CDR3 covers 14 residues. With 7 bases clipped from V and 6 bases from J, the junction kept 4 bases outside the gene matches. Germline V gene sequence: CDR1 SEHNR, CDR2 FQNEAQ (reference sequence). As DNA, the CDR3 is TGTGCCAGCACCGTGACAGGGGGTAATTCACCCCTCCACTTT. Amino acids: CASTVTGGNSPLHF.

This chain uses TRBV27 with TRBJ1-2; no clear D. Trimming took 3 bases from V and 4 from J, leaving 6 bases between them. Germline V gene lookup returns CDR1 MNHEY and CDR2 SMNVEV (reference sequence). This CDR3 is built from 12 residues. CDR3 sequence: CASSFNGYGYTF. In nucleotides, the CDR3 is TGTGCCAGCAGTTTTAACGGCTATGGCTACACCTTC.

This chain links TRBV30 with TRBJ1-2; TRBD1 is a possible D gene (5 bases). Germline V CDR1 and CDR2: GTSNPN, SVGIG (reference sequence). The CDR3 extends over 11 amino acids. V gave up 5 bases and J gave up 6 bases, with 10 bases separating them. CDR3 region: CAWGRDHGYTF. Written as DNA, the CDR3 is TGTGCCTGGGGCAGGGACCATGGCTACACCTTC.

The V call is TRBV18, the J call TRBJ2-2; D is undetermined. Trimming took 5 bases from V and 0 from J, leaving 7 bases between them. Germline V CDR1 and CDR2: KGHSH, LQKENI. The CDR3 spans 14 residues. The CDR3 nucleotides are TGTGCCAGCTCAGCTCGAACGAACACCGGGGAGCTGTTTTTT. Residues: CASSARTNTGELFF.

A word on this clone: Other DNA sequences of this sample code for an identical CDR3. The chain is built from TRBV20-1 and TRBJ1-1; unclear D gene. Trimming cost V 5 bases and J 1 base, with 5 bases left between them. This CDR3 contains 11 residues. Germline V gene data show CDR1 as DFQATT and CDR2 as SNEGSKA (reference sequence). CDR3: CSAPGNTEAFF. Here the CDR3 DNA reads TGCAGTGCTCCGGGGAACACTGAAGCTTTCTTT.

CDR3 DNA: TGCGCCAGCAGCAAGTGGGGGGCGGAGACCCAGTACTTC. Protein sequence: CASSKWGAETQYF. The chain joins TRBV5-1 to TRBJ2-5; D possibly uses TRBD1 or TRBD2 (6 bases each). Trimming removed 4 bases at V and 5 bases at J, with 12 bases between. The V gene's germline CDR1 is SGHRS and CDR2 YFSETQ. The CDR3 has 13 amino acids. Variable domain in full (rest from reference TRBV5-1 and TRBJ2-5): KAGVTQTPRYLIKTRGQQVTLSCSPISGHRSVSWYQQTPGQGLQFLFEYFSETQRNKGNFPGRFSGRQFSNSRSEMNVSTLELGDSALYLCASSKWGAETQYFGPGTRLLVL.